These 17 T cell receptor beta chains came from one sample sequenced in a study of cytotoxic CD8 clonotypes in ibrutinib-treated CLL. The protocol was immunoSEQ multiplex PCR, while the TCRdb copy is restricted to in-frame clones and leaves out a portion. This sample has under 200,000 clones, with about 84% found just once. Sequencing was performed on PBMCs, taken after 24 months of ibrutinib treatment. These receptors were taken from a human donor with chronic lymphocytic leukemia.

This clone has only one observation. Other DNA sequences from this sample encode an identical CDR3 as well. The chain has TRBV5-4 and TRBJ1-2; D gene uncertain. This CDR3 is built from 13 residues. Trimming took 0 bases from V and 4 from J, leaving 7 bases between them. The germline V gene encodes CDR1 SGHNT and CDR2 YYREEE (reference sequence). For the CDR3, the DNA is TGTGCCAGCAGCTTGGTATCTTCCTATGGCTACACCTTC. Encoded protein: CASSLVSSYGYTF.

The chain joins TRBV6-1 to TRBJ2-7; D is possibly TRBD1 or TRBD2 (5 bases each). CDR3 length equals 14 residues. V was shortened by 3 bases and J by 5 bases, with 14 bases between the two germline ends. The germline V gene encodes CDR1 MNHNS and CDR2 SASEGT. CDR3 in amino acids: CASSDGDGIDEQYF. Written as DNA, the CDR3 is TGTGCCAGCAGTGATGGGGACGGTATAGACGAGCAGTACTTC.

The chain has TRBV6-1 and TRBJ2-1, with 13 bases identical to TRBD2. Losses at the gene ends were 6 bases for V and 2 bases for J; bases not matched to a gene: 1. CDR1 is MNHNS and CDR2 is SASEGT in the germline V gene. This CDR3 has 15 amino acids. The CDR3 loop is CASRGLAGPYNEQFF. CDR3 bases: TGTGCCAGCAGGGGACTAGCGGGGCCCTACAATGAGCAGTTCTTC.

The V gene is TRBV9, the J gene TRBJ2-7; TRBD2 matches 8 bases. The CDR3 is 13 amino acids. Per the germline V gene, CDR1 is SGDLS and CDR2 is YYNGEE. The V gene end was trimmed by 0 bases and the J gene end by 7 bases; junction bases not matched to a gene: 3. The CDR3 region is CASSVGSGGEQYF. For the CDR3, the DNA is TGTGCCAGCAGCGTAGGGTCGGGAGGGGAGCAGTACTTC. The full variable domain, in which reference TRBV9 and TRBJ2-7 provide the parts outside the CDR3, is DSGVTQTPKHLITATGQRVTLRCSPRSGDLSVYWYQQSLDQGLQFLIQYYNGEERAKGNILERFSAQQFPDLHSELNLSSLELGDSALYFCASSVGSGGEQYFGPGTRLTVT.

V gene TRBV10-3 combines with J gene TRBJ1-5; 9 bases agree with TRBD1. Per the germline V gene, CDR1 is ENHRY and CDR2 is SYGVKD. The J segment lost 4 bases and the V segment lost 4 bases, leaving 5 bases of the junction unmatched. The CDR3 totals 15 residues. In DNA form, the CDR3 reads TGTGCCATCAGTGTCGGACAGGGGTCAAATCAGCCCCAGCATTTT. Amino acids: CAISVGQGSNQPQHF.

The J gene is TRBJ1-2, the V gene TRBV18; D remains ambiguous. CDR1 is KGHSH, CDR2 LQKENI, per germline. V was clipped by 0 bases and J by 3 bases, with 2 bases between them. This CDR3 comprises 12 residues. CDR3 sequence: CASSPPDYGYTF. The CDR3 DNA is TGTGCCAGCTCACCACCGGACTATGGCTACACCTTC.

This clone was seen a single time. The chain combines TRBV7-2 with TRBJ2-1; TRBD2 might be the D (6 bases). The CDR3 loop spans 15 amino acids. CDR1 and CDR2 (germline): SGHTA, FQGNSA. Trimming pared 5 bases from V and 0 bases from J, leaving 11 bases between. In nucleotides, the CDR3 is TGTGCCAGCAGCCGTGCGGGGACCTCCTACAATGAGCAGTTCTTC. Encoded protein: CASSRAGTSYNEQFF.

The gene calls are TRBV20-1 and TRBJ2-3; D gene uncertain. CDR3 length equals 11 residues. V was shortened by 6 bases and J by 7 bases, with 11 bases between the two germline ends. Looked up from germline, CDR1 is DFQATT and CDR2 is SNEGSKA (reference sequence). The CDR3 loop is CSAPEGNTQYF. Written as DNA, the CDR3 is TGCAGTGCCCCCGAAGGAAATACGCAGTATTTT.

The chain links TRBV2 to TRBJ2-7; 11 nucleotides agree with TRBD2. This CDR3 spans 16 amino acids. The junction had 5 bases not matched to a gene; V was cut back by 2 bases and J by 2 bases. The germline V gene encodes CDR1 SNHLY and CDR2 FYNNEI. CDR3 residues: CASSELAGGRPYEQYF. The CDR3 region has the DNA TGTGCCAGCAGTGAACTAGCGGGGGGTCGCCCCTACGAGCAGTACTTC.

The CDR3 DNA reads as TGTGCCAGTAGTATCCCTGGAGAGATGAACACTGAAGCTTTCTTT. Its protein product is CASSIPGEMNTEAFF. This sequence joins TRBV19 and TRBJ1-1; D is uncertain. The V gene lost 3 bases and the J gene lost 0 bases, with 11 bases spanning the gap. The CDR3 extends over 15 amino acids. Germline V CDR1 and CDR2: LNHDA, SQIVND (reference sequence).

This chain uses TRBV5-4 with TRBJ1-2; D possibly corresponds to TRBD1 (6 bases). Germline CDR1 is SGHNT and CDR2 is YYREEE (reference sequence). V gave up 4 bases and J gave up 6 bases, with 19 bases separating them. The CDR3 has 15 residues. CDR3 in amino acids: CASSTRQETTDGYTF. The CDR3 DNA reads TGTGCCAGCAGCACCCGACAGGAAACTACGGATGGCTACACCTTC.

The chain is built from TRBV28 and TRBJ2-7; TRBD2 agrees at 10 bases. Per germline, CDR1 MDHEN and CDR2 SYDVKM. There are 15 residues in the CDR3. The V segment lost 3 bases and the J segment 6 bases; nucleotides outside the gene matches: 8. Here the CDR3 DNA reads TGTGCCAGCAGTTTTCGAGCGGGAGGGTATGGCGAGCAGTACTTC. Translating it yields CASSFRAGGYGEQYF.

This chain connects TRBV9 to TRBJ1-1, with D unclear. The V and J ends lost 4 bases and 5 bases respectively, with 12 bases between them. This CDR3 has 13 residues. Germline assignment: CDR1 SGDLS and CDR2 YYNGEE. For the CDR3, the DNA is TGTGCCAGCAGCCTAATCTCCTCAACTGAAGCTTTCTTT. It specifies CASSLISSTEAFF. The whole variable domain, filled in from reference TRBV9 and TRBJ1-1, reads DSGVTQTPKHLITATGQRVTLRCSPRSGDLSVYWYQQSLDQGLQFLIQYYNGEERAKGNILERFSAQQFPDLHSELNLSSLELGDSALYFCASSLISSTEAFFGQGTRLTVV.

J is TRBJ1-1 and V is TRBV28; no clear D. Per germline, CDR1 MDHEN and CDR2 SYDVKM. The CDR3 covers 14 residues. Trimming removed 2 bases at V and 4 bases at J, with 11 bases between. DNA of the CDR3: TGTGCCAGCAGTTTAGTAGACCGGAGCACTGAAGCTTTCTTT. It specifies CASSLVDRSTEAFF. Based on the CDR3 plus reference TRBV28 and TRBJ1-1, the full variable domain is DVKVTQSSRYLVKRTGEKVFLECVQDMDHENMFWYRQDPGLGLRLIYFSYDVKMKEKGDIPEGYSVSREKKERFSLILESASTNQTSMYLCASSLVDRSTEAFFGQGTRLTVV.

This chain connects TRBV19 to TRBJ2-1; D may be TRBD2 (6 bases). This CDR3 is built from 14 residues. Trimming pared 1 base from V and 5 bases from J, leaving 9 bases between. The V gene's germline CDR1 is LNHDA and CDR2 SQIVND (reference sequence). The CDR3 coding sequence is TGTGCCAGTAGTATAGTCGGGGGAGACAATGAGCAGTTCTTC. It translates to CASSIVGGDNEQFF.

V gene TRBV4-2 combines with J gene TRBJ2-1, with 11 bases matching TRBD2. The CDR3 has 21 residues. Looked up from germline, CDR1 is LGHNA and CDR2 is YNFKEQ. The J segment lost 1 base and the V segment lost 0 bases, leaving 14 bases of the junction unmatched. CDR3 bases: TGTGCCAGCAGCCAAGACGGGGAAGTAGCGGGGGGGACCCCTTCCTACAATGAGCAGTTCTTC. The encoded protein is CASSQDGEVAGGTPSYNEQFF.

The V call is TRBV11-2, the J call TRBJ2-7; 9 nucleotides line up with TRBD1. CDR1 and CDR2 (germline): SGHAT, FQNNGV. The V and J ends lost 2 bases and 0 bases, in that order; junction bases with no gene match: 8. The CDR3 runs 17 residues. The CDR3 coding sequence is TGTGCCAGCAGCTTAAGGGCTGTGGACAGGGGCTCCTACGAGCAGTACTTC. It codes for CASSLRAVDRGSYEQYF.